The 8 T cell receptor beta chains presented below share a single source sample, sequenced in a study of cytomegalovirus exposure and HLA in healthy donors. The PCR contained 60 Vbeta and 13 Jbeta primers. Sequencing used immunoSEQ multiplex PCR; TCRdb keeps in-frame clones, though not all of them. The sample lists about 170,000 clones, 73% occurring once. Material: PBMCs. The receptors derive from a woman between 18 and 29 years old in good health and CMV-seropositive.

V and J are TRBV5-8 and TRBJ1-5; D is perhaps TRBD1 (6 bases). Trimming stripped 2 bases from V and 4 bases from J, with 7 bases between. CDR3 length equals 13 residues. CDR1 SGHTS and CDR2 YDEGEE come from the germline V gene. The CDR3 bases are TGTGCCAGCAGCTTTGGGACAAATCAGCCCCAGCATTTT. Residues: CASSFGTNQPQHF.

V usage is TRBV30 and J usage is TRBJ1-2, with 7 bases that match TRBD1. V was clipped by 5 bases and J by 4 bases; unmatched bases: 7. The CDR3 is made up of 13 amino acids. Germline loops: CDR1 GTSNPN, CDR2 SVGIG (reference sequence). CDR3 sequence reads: CAWQDRAGYGYTF. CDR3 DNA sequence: TGTGCCTGGCAAGACAGGGCGGGCTATGGCTACACCTTC.

This chain's CDR3 is CASTGDRVATEAFF. CDR3 DNA sequence: TGTGCCAGCACTGGAGACAGGGTGGCCACTGAAGCTTTCTTT. The chain has TRBV2 and TRBJ1-1; TRBD1 matches at 7 bases. Germline lookup yields CDR1 SNHLY and CDR2 FYNNEI. With V trimmed by 7 bases and J by 4 bases, 9 bases remained unmatched. CDR3 length: 14 amino acids. Full variable domain (rest looked up from reference TRBV2 and TRBJ1-1): EPEVTQTPSHQVTQMGQEVILRCVPISNHLYFYWYRQILGQKVEFLVSFYNNEISEKSEIFDDQFSVERPDGSNFTLKIRSTKLEDSAMYFCASTGDRVATEAFFGQGTRLTVV.

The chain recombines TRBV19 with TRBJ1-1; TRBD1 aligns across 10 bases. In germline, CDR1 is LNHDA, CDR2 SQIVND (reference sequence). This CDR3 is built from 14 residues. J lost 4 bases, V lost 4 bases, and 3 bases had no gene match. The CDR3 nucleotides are TGTGCCAGTAGTAGGGACAGGGGTGGCACTGAAGCTTTCTTT. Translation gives CASSRDRGGTEAFF.

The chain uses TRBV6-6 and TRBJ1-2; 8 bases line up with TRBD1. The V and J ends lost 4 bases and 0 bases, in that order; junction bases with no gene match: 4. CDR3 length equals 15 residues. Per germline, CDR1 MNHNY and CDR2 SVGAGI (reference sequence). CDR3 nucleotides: TGTGCCAGCAGTTCTACAGGGGGAGCTAACTATGGCTACACCTTC. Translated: CASSSTGGANYGYTF.

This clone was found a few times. Here the CDR3 reads CASSIEAGTSYEQYF. CDR3 nucleotides: TGTGCCAGTAGTATCGAAGCGGGGACGTCCTACGAGCAGTACTTC. The rearrangement links TRBV19 to TRBJ2-7; 7 bases line up with TRBD2. Germline V gene lookup returns CDR1 LNHDA and CDR2 SQIVND (reference sequence). This CDR3 region has 15 residues. J was trimmed by 1 base and V by 3 bases; bases with no gene match: 6.

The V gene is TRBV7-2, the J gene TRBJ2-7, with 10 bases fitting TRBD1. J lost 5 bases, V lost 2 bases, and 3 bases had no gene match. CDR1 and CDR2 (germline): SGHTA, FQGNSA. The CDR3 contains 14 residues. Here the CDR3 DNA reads TGTGCCAGCAGCTTAAGACAGGGGGCCCACGAGCAGTACTTC. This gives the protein CASSLRQGAHEQYF.

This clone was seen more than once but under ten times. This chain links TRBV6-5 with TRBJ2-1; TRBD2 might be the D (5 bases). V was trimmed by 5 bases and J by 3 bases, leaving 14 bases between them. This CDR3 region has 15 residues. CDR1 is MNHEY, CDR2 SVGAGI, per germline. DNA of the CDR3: TGTGCCAGCAGTCGCCGGGATTCTATCTACAATGAGCAGTTCTTC. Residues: CASSRRDSIYNEQFF.